This T cell receptor beta chain derives from a study of OX40 agonist ivuxolimab in advanced cancers. The repertoire was sequenced with immunoSEQ multiplex PCR; TCRdb's copy has only in-frame clones and lacks some. The sample lists tens of thousands of clones; roughly 88% were seen once. This CDR3 comprises 14 residues. In germline, CDR1 is SGHRS, CDR2 YFSETQ. V lost 0 bases and J 0 bases, leaving 7 bases between the germline ends. The V call is TRBV5-1, the J call TRBJ2-7; no reliable D call. Sequences were derived from CD4+ or CD8+ T cells sorted from blood, sampled in a trial of the OX40 agonist ivuxolimab. This TCR came from an adult with an advanced solid tumor such as melanoma, head and neck, liver or kidney cancer. Here the CDR3 DNA reads TGCGCCAGCAGCTTGGAGCGCAGCTCCTACGAGCAGTACTTC. As protein: CASSLERSSYEQYF.